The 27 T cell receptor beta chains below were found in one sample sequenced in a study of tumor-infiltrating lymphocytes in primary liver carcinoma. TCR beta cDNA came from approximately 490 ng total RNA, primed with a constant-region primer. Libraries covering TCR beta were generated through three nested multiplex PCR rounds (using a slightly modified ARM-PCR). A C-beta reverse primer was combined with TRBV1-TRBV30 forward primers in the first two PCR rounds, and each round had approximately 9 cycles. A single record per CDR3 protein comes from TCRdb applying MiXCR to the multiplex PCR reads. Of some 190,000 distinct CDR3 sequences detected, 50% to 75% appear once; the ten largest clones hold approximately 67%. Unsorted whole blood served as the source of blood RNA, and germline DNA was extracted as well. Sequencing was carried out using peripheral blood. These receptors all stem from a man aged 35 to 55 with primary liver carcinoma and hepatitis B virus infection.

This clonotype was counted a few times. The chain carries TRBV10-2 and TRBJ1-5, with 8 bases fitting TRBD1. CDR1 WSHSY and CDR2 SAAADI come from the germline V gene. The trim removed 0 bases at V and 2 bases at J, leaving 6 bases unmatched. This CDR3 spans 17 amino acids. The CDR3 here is CASSESIGTGGNQPQHF. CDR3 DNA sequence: TGCGCCAGCAGTGAGTCGATTGGGACAGGAGGCAATCAGCCCCAGCATTTT.

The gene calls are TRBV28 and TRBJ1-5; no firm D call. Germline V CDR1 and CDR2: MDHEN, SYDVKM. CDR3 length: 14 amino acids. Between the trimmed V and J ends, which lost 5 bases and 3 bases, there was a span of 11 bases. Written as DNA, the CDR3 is TGTGCCAGCAGTACGGACGGTTACAATCAGCCCCAGCATTTT. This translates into CASSTDGYNQPQHF.

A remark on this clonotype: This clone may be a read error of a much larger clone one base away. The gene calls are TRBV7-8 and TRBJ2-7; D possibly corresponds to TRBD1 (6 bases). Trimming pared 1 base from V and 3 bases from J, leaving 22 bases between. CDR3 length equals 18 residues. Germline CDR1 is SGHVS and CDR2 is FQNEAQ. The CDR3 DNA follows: TGTGCCAGCAGCTTAGTATTAGGCAGGGGCGCGAGTGACTACGAGCAGTACTTC. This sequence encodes CASSLVLGRGASDYEQYF.

DNA of the CDR3: TGTGCCAGCAGGGACCGGGACAGGGGGTCCTACGAGCAGTACTTC. Protein: CASRDRDRGSYEQYF. The V gene is TRBV5-4, the J gene TRBJ2-7; the match to TRBD1 covers 11 bases. V was pared by 5 bases and J by 1 base, with 5 bases of the junction left unmatched. The V gene's germline CDR1 is SGHNT and CDR2 YYREEE (reference sequence). The CDR3 is 15 residues long.

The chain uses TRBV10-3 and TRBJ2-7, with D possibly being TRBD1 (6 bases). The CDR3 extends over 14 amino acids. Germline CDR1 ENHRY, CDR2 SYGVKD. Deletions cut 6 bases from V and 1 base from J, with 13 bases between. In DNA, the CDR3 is TGTGCCATCAGCGCAGGGGAAGGATCCTACGAGCAGTACTTC. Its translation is CAISAGEGSYEQYF.

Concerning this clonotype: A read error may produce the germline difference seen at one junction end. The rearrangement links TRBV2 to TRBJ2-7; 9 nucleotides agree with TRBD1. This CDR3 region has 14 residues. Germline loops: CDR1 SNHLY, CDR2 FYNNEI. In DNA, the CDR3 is TGTGCCAGCAGCGGGACAGGGTACTCCGACGAGCAGTACTTC. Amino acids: CASSGTGYSDEQYF.

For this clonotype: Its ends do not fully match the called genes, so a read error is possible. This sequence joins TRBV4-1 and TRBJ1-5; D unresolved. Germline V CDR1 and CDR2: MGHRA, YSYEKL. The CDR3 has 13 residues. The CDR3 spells CARSLNSNQPQHF. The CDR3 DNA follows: TGCGCCAGAAGCCTCAACAGCAATCAGCCCCAGCATTTT.

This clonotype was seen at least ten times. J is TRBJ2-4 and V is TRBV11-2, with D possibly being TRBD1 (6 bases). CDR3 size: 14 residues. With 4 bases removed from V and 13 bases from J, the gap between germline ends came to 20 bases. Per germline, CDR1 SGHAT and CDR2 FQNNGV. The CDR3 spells CASSSLSGAAVQYF. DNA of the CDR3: TGTGCCAGCAGCTCCCTGTCAGGGGCCGCGGTACAGTACTTC.

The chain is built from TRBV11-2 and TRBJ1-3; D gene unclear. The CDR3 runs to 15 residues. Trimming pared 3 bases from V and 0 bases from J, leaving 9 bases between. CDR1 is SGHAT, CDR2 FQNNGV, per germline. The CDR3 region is CASSLKASSGNTIYF. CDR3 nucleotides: TGTGCCAGCAGCTTGAAGGCGAGCTCTGGAAACACCATATATTTT.

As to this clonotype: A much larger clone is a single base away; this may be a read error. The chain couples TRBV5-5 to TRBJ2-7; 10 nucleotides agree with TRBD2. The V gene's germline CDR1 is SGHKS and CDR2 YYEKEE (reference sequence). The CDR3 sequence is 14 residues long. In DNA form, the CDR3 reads TGTGCCAGCAGCTTAACTAGCGGGGACTACGTGCAGTACTTC. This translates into CASSLTSGDYVQYF.

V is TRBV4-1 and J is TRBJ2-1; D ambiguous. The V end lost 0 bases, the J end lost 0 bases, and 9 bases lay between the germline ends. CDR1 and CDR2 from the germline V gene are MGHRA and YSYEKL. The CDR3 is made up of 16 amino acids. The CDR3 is CASSQDGTNSYNEQFF. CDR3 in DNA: TGCGCCAGCAGCCAAGACGGCACCAACTCCTACAATGAGCAGTTCTTC.

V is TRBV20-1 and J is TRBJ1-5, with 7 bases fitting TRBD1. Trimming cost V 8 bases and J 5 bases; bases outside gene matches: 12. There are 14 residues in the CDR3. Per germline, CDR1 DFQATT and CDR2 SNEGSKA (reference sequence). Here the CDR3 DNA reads TGCAGTACTCTAAAGGGGCAGGGGGATCAGCCCCAGCATTTT. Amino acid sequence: CSTLKGQGDQPQHF.

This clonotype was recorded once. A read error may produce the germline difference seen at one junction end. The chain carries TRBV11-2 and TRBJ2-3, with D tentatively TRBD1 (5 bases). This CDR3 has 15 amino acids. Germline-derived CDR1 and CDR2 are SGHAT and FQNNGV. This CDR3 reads CVSSPTESSTDTQYF. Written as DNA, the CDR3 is TGTGTCAGCAGCCCGACAGAATCCAGCACAGATACGCAGTATTTT.

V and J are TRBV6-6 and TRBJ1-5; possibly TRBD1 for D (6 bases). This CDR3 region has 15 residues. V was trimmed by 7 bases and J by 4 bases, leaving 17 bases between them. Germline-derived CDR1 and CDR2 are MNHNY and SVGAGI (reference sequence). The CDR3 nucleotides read TGTGCCAGCAACCTTCAACAGGGACCGAATCAGCCCCAGCATTTT. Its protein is CASNLQQGPNQPQHF.

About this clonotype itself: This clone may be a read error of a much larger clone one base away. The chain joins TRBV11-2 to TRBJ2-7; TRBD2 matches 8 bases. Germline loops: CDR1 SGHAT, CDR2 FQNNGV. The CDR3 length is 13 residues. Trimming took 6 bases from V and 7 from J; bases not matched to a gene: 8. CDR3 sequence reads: CASSYGTRPEQYF. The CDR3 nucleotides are TGTGCCAGCAGTTACGGGACTAGACCGGAGCAGTACTTC.

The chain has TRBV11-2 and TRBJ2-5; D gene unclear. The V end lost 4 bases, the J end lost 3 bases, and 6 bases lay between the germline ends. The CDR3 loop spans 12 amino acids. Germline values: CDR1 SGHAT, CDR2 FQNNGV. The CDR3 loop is CASSYPEETQYF. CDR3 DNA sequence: TGTGCCAGCAGCTACCCCGAAGAGACCCAGTACTTC.

CDR3 coding DNA: TGTGCCAGCAGTGGGGGACACGGGTACCAAGAGACCCAGTACTTC. This translates into CASSGGHGYQETQYF. The chain joins TRBV6-1 to TRBJ2-5; D may be TRBD1 (6 bases). Germline CDR1 is MNHNS and CDR2 is SASEGT. V lost 4 bases, J lost 0 bases, and 12 bases lay in between. The CDR3 contains 15 residues.

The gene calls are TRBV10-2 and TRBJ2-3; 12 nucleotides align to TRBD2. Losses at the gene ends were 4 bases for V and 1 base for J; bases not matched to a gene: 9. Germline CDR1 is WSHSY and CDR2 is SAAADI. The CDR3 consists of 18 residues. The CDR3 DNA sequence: TGCGCCAGCAGTGGGACTAGCGGGGATGCGCCGGGCACAGATACGCAGTATTTT. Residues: CASSGTSGDAPGTDTQYF.

The CDR3, as DNA: TGTGCCAGCAGCTCCGCCATAACTAGCGGGAGAACCTACAATGAGCAGTTCTTC. It specifies CASSSAITSGRTYNEQFF. The chain combines TRBV7-8 with TRBJ2-1, with 11 bases that match TRBD2. The germline gives CDR1 SGHVS, CDR2 FQNEAQ. The CDR3 is 18 amino acids. The trim removed 4 bases at V and 2 bases at J, leaving 10 bases unmatched.

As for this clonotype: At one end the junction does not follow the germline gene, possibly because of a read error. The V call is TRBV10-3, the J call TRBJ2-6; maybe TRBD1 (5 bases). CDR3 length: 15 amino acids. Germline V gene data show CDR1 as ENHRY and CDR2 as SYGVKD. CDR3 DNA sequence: TGTGCCATCAGTGAGTCGGTGTCTGGGGCCAACGTCCTGATTTTC. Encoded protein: CAISESVSGANVLIF.

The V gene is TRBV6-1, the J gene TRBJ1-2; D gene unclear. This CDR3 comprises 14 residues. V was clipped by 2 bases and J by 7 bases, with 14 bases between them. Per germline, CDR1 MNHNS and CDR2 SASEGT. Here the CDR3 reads CASSESRSVGGYTF. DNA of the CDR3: TGTGCCAGCAGTGAATCCCGTAGTGTGGGTGGCTACACCTTC.

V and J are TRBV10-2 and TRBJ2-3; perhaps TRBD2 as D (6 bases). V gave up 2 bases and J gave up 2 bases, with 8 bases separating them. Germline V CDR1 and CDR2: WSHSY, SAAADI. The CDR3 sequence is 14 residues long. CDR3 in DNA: TGCGCCAGCAGTGAGGGGACTTCCACAGATACGCAGTATTTT. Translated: CASSEGTSTDTQYF.

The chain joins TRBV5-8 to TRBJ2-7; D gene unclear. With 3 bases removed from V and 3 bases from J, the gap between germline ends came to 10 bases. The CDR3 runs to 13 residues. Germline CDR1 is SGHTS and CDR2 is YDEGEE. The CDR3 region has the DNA TGTGCCAGCAGCTCCCCGGAGCTCTACGAGCAGTACTTC. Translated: CASSSPELYEQYF.

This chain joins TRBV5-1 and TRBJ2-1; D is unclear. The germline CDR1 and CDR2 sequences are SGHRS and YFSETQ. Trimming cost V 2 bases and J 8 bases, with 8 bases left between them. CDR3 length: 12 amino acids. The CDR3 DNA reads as TGCGCCAGCAGCTTTAACACGGATGAGCAGTTCTTC. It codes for CASSFNTDEQFF.

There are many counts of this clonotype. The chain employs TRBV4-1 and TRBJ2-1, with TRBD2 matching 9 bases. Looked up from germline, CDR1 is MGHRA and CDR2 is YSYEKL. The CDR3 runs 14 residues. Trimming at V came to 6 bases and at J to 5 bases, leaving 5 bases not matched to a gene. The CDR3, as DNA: TGCGCCAGCAGTACAAGACTAGCGGACAATGAGCAGTTCTTC. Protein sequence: CASSTRLADNEQFF.

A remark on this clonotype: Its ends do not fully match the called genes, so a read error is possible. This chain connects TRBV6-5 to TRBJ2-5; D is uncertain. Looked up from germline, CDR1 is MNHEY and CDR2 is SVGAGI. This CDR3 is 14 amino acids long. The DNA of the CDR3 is TGTGACAGCAGTTATGGCACGGCACAAGAGACCCAGTACTTC. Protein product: CDSSYGTAQETQYF.

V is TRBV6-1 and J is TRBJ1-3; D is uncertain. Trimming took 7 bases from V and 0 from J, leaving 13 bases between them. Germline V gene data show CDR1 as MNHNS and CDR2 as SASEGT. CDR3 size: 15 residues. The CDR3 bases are TGTGCCAGCAATGAGTGGAGGCGCTCTGGAAACACCATATATTTT. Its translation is CASNEWRRSGNTIYF.